This T cell receptor beta chain was recovered during a study of blood T cell repertoires in COVID-19. As for the study in general: Whether acute or convalescent, the COVID-19 samples came from the United States, Italy and Spain.

Germline V gene lookup returns CDR1 MNHEY and CDR2 SVGAGI. V lost 2 bases and J 5 bases, leaving 18 bases between the germline ends. The CDR3 covers 16 residues. Authors' data handling: Reference gene primer amplification gave nucleated cell count estimates. The assay was immunoSEQ multiplex PCR, and TCRdb's table has in-frame clones only and misses some. V, J and clone size derive from that table, while D and trimming were established from the DNA sequence. The sample includes around 210,000 clones, 85% seen only once; the top ten take 4.5% to 6%. This TCR came from a man between 45 and 60 years old with COVID-19, enrolled during active disease. Sequenced sample: peripheral blood. The V gene is TRBV6-5, the J gene TRBJ1-1; D remains unclear. The CDR3 sequence: CASSYPTGKGWTEAFF. Written as DNA, the CDR3 is TGTGCCAGCAGTTACCCGACGGGGAAGGGTTGGACTGAAGCTTTCTTT.